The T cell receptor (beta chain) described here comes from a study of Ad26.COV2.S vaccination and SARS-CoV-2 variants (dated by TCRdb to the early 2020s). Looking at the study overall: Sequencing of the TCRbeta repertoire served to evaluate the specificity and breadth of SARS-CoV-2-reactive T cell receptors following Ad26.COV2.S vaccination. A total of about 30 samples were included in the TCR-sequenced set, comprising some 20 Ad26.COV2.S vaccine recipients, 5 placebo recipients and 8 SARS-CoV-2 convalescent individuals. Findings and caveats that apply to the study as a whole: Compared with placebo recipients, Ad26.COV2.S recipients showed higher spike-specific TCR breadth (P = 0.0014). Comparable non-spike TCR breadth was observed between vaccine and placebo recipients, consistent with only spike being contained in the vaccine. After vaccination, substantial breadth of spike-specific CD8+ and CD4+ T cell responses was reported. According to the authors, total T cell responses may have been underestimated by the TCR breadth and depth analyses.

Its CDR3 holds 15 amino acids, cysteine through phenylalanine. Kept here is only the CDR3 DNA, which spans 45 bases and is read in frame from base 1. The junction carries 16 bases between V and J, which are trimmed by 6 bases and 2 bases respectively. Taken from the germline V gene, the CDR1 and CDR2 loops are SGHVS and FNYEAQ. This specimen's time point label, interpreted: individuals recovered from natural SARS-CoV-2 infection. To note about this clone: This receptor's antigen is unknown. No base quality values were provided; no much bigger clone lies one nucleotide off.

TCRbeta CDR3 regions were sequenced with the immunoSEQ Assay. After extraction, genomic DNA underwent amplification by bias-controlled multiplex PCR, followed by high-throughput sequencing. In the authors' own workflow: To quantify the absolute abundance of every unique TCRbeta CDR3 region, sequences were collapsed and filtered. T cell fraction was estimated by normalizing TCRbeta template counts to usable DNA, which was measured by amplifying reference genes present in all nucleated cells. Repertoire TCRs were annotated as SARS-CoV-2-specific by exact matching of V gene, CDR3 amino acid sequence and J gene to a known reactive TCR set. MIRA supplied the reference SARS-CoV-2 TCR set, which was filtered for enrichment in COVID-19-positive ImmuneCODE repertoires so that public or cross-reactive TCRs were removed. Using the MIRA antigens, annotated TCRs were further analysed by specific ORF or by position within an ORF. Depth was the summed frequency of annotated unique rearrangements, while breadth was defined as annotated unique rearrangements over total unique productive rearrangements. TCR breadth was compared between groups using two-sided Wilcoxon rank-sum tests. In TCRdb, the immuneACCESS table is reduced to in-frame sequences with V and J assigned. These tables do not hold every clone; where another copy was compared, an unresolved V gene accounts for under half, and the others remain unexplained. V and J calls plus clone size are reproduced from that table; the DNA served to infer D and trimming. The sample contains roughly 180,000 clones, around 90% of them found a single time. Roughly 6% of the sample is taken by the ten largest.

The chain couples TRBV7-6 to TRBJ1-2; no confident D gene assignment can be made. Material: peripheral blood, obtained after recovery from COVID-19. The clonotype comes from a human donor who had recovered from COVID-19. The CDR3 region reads CASSPDGTPNYGYTF. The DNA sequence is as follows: TGTGCCAGCAGTCCCGACGGAACACCAAACTATGGCTACACCTTC.